Sequencing of this TCR beta chain was carried out in a study of blood T cells in healthy people across ages. V lost 6 bases and J lost 1, with 12 bases in between. CDR1 and CDR2 from the germline V gene are MNHEY and SVGAGI. The CDR3 has 14 amino acids. For the second PCR, which ran for about 7 to 11 cycles, a sample-barcoded 5' primer and a J-beta primer mix were used. TCRdb used MiXCR to reprocess the 5' RACE reads, holding one entry per CDR3 protein. This repertoire shows roughly 560,000 distinct CDR3 sequences, about 24% found once; its top ten account for just under 9%. This clonotype was found a few times. The same specimen was also included in a second study, on T cells of mothers and their children.

This chain uses TRBV6-5 with TRBJ1-1; tentative D call: TRBD1 (5 bases). The clonotype originates from a boy aged 10-17 years in good health. Material for sequencing was blood. The CDR3 here is CASRSRVGNTEAFF. The CDR3, as DNA: TGTGCCAGCAGGAGCAGGGTAGGGAACACTGAAGCTTTCTTT.